The TCR beta chain described here comes from a study of T cell responses to AZD1222 COVID-19 vaccine. Sequencing used immunoSEQ multiplex PCR; TCRdb keeps in-frame clones, though not all of them. The sample consists of 110,000 or so clones, roughly 82% of them appearing once. V gave up 1 base and J gave up 5 bases, with 10 bases separating them. CDR1 and CDR2 (germline): SGHNT, YYREEE (reference sequence). There are 14 residues in the CDR3. The sample was peripheral blood, taken on day 0 of AZD1222 vaccination. This chain links TRBV5-4 with TRBJ2-1; the D is unclear. The TCR originated in an adult in good health. DNA of the CDR3: TGTGCCAGCAGCTTGACTTCGCGAAACAATGAGCAGTTCTTC. Translating gives CASSLTSRNNEQFF.